These T cell receptor beta chains were read from a single sample in a study of control samples from healthy donors and cancer patients. Sequencing was performed with immunoSEQ multiplex PCR; in TCRdb, only in-frame clones are kept and a portion is missing. Of about 77,000 clones in the sample, around 92% were seen once. The sample comprised blood. Source of these receptors: a woman aged 55-69 years in good health. The CDR3 runs from the conserved cysteine through the conserved F or W. D genes are given only for firm matches. Size values are once, few and many counts, or a class for expanded clones, and some rows have none.

v_call	j_call	clone_size	d_call	cdr3_aa	cdr3_nt
TRBV5-1	TRBJ1-1	.	.	CASSLVPGRTEAFF	TGCGCCAGCAGCTTGGTCCCGGGGCGAACTGAAGCTTTCTTT
TRBV9	TRBJ2-2	.	.	CASSERATGELFF	TGTGCCAGCAGCGAGCGCGCCACCGGGGAGCTGTTTTTT
TRBV29-1	TRBJ1-2	.	.	CSVEAWGGYTF	TGCAGCGTTGAAGCTTGGGGTGGCTACACCTTC
TRBV7-9	TRBJ2-1	.	TRBD1	CASSGSQGGEQFF	TGTGCCAGCAGCGGGTCACAGGGGGGTGAGCAGTTCTTC
TRBV6-5	TRBJ2-7	once	.	CASRRAGQIYEQYF	TGTGCCAGCAGGCGCGCGGGACAGATCTACGAGCAGTACTTC
TRBV19	TRBJ2-6	once	TRBD1	CASSTYSGTGVFSGANVLTF	TGTGCCAGTAGTACCTACTCCGGGACAGGCGTCTTCTCTGGGGCCAACGTCCTGACTTTC
TRBV18	TRBJ1-1	.	.	CASSPQDDRNTEAFF	TGTGCCAGCTCACCTCAAGACGACAGAAACACTGAAGCTTTCTTT
TRBV28	TRBJ2-3	.	TRBD2	CASSTAGVADTQYF	TGTGCCAGCAGTACAGCGGGAGTTGCAGATACGCAGTATTTT
TRBV12-3/TRBV12-4	TRBJ2-3	.	.	CASTFIDQNTQYF	TGTGCCAGCACCTTCATCGACCAGAATACGCAGTATTTT
TRBV5-5	TRBJ1-1	.	.	CASSSQQENTEAFF	TGTGCCAGCAGCTCCCAACAAGAAAACACTGAAGCTTTCTTT
TRBV5-4	TRBJ2-1	.	.	CASSLVGWDISSYNEQFF	TGTGCCAGCAGCTTGGTGGGATGGGACATTAGCTCCTACAATGAGCAGTTCTTC
TRBV6-5	TRBJ1-1	.	.	CASSYSTENTEAFF	TGTGCCAGCAGTTACTCGACGGAAAACACTGAAGCTTTCTTT
TRBV7-9	TRBJ1-1	.	.	CASSGNRVKSNTEAFF	TGTGCCAGCAGCGGCAACAGGGTTAAGTCGAACACTGAAGCTTTCTTT
TRBV5-6	TRBJ1-2	.	TRBD1	CASRPLRDSLFYYGYTF	TGTGCCAGCAGACCACTCCGGGACAGCCTATTCTACTATGGCTACACCTTC
TRBV9	TRBJ2-2	.	TRBD1	CASSNPGQGVGDGGELFF	TGTGCCAGCAGCAACCCGGGACAGGGGGTTGGGGACGGCGGGGAGCTGTTTTTT
TRBV3-1/TRBV3-2	TRBJ2-2	medium-sized	.	CASSPDAGTGGELFF	TGTGCCAGCAGCCCTGACGCGGGGACCGGCGGGGAGCTGTTTTTT
TRBV4-1	TRBJ2-7	.	.	CASSHRNAGTTGEQYF	TGCGCCAGCAGCCATAGGAATGCCGGGACAACAGGAGAGCAGTACTTC
TRBV10-3	TRBJ2-3	.	TRBD1	CAIRDRDTQYF	TGTGCCATCAGGGACAGGGATACGCAGTATTTT
TRBV5-1	TRBJ1-6	.	TRBD1	CASSLGQEGNSPLHF	TGCGCCAGCAGCTTAGGACAGGAGGGGAATTCACCCCTCCACTTT
TRBV28	TRBJ1-2	few	TRBD1	CASRAGTGYGYGYTF	TGTGCCAGCAGGGCAGGGACAGGGTATGGCTATGGCTACACCTTC
TRBV5-1	TRBJ2-2	.	.	CASSGLGGTNTGELFF	TGCGCCAGCAGCGGCCTCGGCGGGACGAACACCGGGGAGCTGTTTTTT
TRBV2	TRBJ2-3	.	TRBD2	CASSDAGVGTDTQYF	TGTGCCAGCAGTGATGCGGGAGTGGGCACAGATACGCAGTATTTT
TRBV2	TRBJ1-6	.	.	CASINAGTLYNSPLHF	TGTGCCAGCATTAATGCCGGGACACTGTATAATTCACCCCTCCACTTT
TRBV18	TRBJ1-1	.	.	CASSRESERMDTEAFF	TGTGCCAGCTCACGTGAATCGGAGCGAATGGACACTGAAGCTTTCTTT
TRBV28	TRBJ2-7	.	TRBD2	CASSLLAGVSYEQYF	TGTGCCAGCAGTTTACTAGCGGGAGTCTCCTACGAGCAGTACTTC
TRBV10-3	TRBJ1-1	.	TRBD1	CAIRGTGDLGAFF	TGTGCCATTAGGGGGACAGGGGACTTAGGGGCTTTCTTT
TRBV14	TRBJ2-7	.	.	CASSRDSVQLYEQYF	TGTGCCAGCAGCCGAGACTCGGTACAGCTCTACGAGCAGTACTTC
TRBV5-4	TRBJ1-2	.	.	CASSLVGEGGRSYTF	TGTGCCAGCAGCTTGGTCGGAGAGGGGGGTCGGAGCTACACCTTC
TRBV18	TRBJ2-7	.	TRBD1	CASSPGQDGYEQYF	TGTGCCAGCTCACCAGGACAGGATGGGTACGAGCAGTACTTC
TRBV6-5	TRBJ1-3	.	.	CASSSAPVGGNTIYF	TGTGCCAGCAGTTCGGCCCCAGTGGGTGGAAACACCATATATTTT
TRBV7-8	TRBJ1-2	.	.	CASSLGTRTVNYGYTF	TGTGCCAGCAGCTTAGGTACCAGGACCGTTAACTATGGCTACACCTTC
TRBV30	TRBJ1-5	.	.	CAWSVLGGNQPQHF	TGTGCCTGGAGTGTGTTGGGGGGGAATCAGCCCCAGCATTTT
TRBV3-1/TRBV3-2	TRBJ2-1	.	.	CASSPRGPIYNEQFF	TGTGCCAGCAGCCCCCGGGGACCGATTTACAATGAGCAGTTCTTC
TRBV4-1	TRBJ2-2	.	TRBD1	CASGSGQGTTGELFF	TGCGCCAGCGGATCGGGACAGGGAACCACCGGGGAGCTGTTTTTT
TRBV5-6	TRBJ2-7	.	.	CASSLWFRGSVEQYF	TGTGCCAGCAGCTTGTGGTTCAGGGGTTCGGTTGAGCAGTACTTC
TRBV7-9	TRBJ1-3	.	.	CASSPTENTIYF	TGTGCCAGCAGCCCTACTGAGAACACCATATATTTT
TRBV4-3	TRBJ2-5	.	.	CASSQAQKETQYF	TGCGCCAGCAGCCAAGCACAAAAAGAGACCCAGTACTTC
TRBV11-2	TRBJ2-7	.	.	CASSLGVGEQYF	TGTGCCAGCAGCTTAGGAGTCGGCGAGCAGTACTTC
TRBV18	TRBJ1-2	.	TRBD1	CASSGGQGVVLGGYTF	TGTGCCAGCTCCGGTGGCCAGGGGGTCGTTCTGGGCGGCTACACCTTC
TRBV5-1	TRBJ2-7	.	TRBD1	CASSSGTGDIRQYF	TGCGCCAGCAGCTCCGGGACAGGGGATATCAGGCAGTACTTC
TRBV28	TRBJ2-7	.	.	CASSTDRGYEQYF	TGTGCCAGCAGTACTGATCGGGGATACGAGCAGTACTTC
TRBV5-1	TRBJ1-1	.	TRBD1	CASSLEGQGYTEAFF	TGCGCCAGCAGCTTGGAGGGACAGGGATATACTGAAGCTTTCTTT
TRBV19	TRBJ1-2	.	.	CASSTIANYGYTF	TGTGCCAGTAGTACGATCGCTAACTATGGCTACACCTTC
TRBV28	TRBJ1-1	.	.	CASSPRAPGRLNTEAFF	TGTGCCAGCAGTCCTAGGGCCCCGGGGCGCTTGAACACTGAAGCTTTCTTT
TRBV5-6	TRBJ2-2	.	TRBD2	CASSLRRLAGWTGELFF	TGTGCCAGCAGCTTAAGGCGGCTAGCGGGTTGGACCGGGGAGCTGTTTTTT
TRBV20-1	TRBJ1-4	.	.	CSAVENEKLFF	TGCAGTGCTGTCGAGAATGAAAAACTGTTTTTT
TRBV5-1	TRBJ1-1	.	.	CASSLAAGAGTEAFF	TGCGCCAGCAGCTTGGCCGCAGGGGCCGGGACTGAAGCTTTCTTT
TRBV5-1	TRBJ1-4	.	.	CASMEGHTEKLFF	TGCGCCAGCATGGAGGGACACACTGAAAAACTGTTTTTT
TRBV6-5	TRBJ1-5	.	.	CASRLSGDSNQPQHF	TGTGCCAGCAGATTGTCGGGGGATAGCAATCAGCCCCAGCATTTT